These T cell receptor beta chains were read from a single sample in a study of blood T cell repertoires in COVID-19. Sequencing used immunoSEQ multiplex PCR; TCRdb keeps in-frame clones, though not all of them. Of 250,000 or so clones listed, about four fifths were seen once; the top ten hold around 3.3%. The sample consisted of peripheral blood. The receptors were gathered from a woman aged 18-35 years with acute or convalescent COVID-19. The CDR3 runs from the conserved cysteine through the conserved F or W. Each record gives: D gene, CDR3 length, clone size, J gene, V gene, CDR3 DNA, CDR3 protein. A D gene is named only where the DNA matches it firmly. Clone size appears in some rows only: once, few, many, or a class for an expanded clone.

>.|13|.|TRBJ2-1|TRBV2
TGTGCCAGCATGCGGGACAGCTACAATGAGCAGTTCTTC
CASMRDSYNEQFF
>TRBD2|17|.|TRBJ2-1|TRBV29-1
TGCAGCGTTGCGGGACTAGCGGGAGCCCACTTAGGAAATGAGCAGTTCTTC
CSVAGLAGAHLGNEQFF
>TRBD1|19|.|TRBJ2-1|TRBV3-1/TRBV3-2
TGTGCCAGCAGCCAAGTGGAGATCCGAGACAGGGGCTCCTACAATGAGCAGTTCTTC
CASSQVEIRDRGSYNEQFF
>TRBD1|14|.|TRBJ2-7|TRBV27
TGTGCCAGCAGGCTTACCGGGACAGGCTCCGAGCAGTACTTC
CASRLTGTGSEQYF
>.|17|.|TRBJ1-2|TRBV19
TGTGCCAGTAGTCCGGGGGGAAGAAGAGGCTCTGACTATGGCTACACCTTC
CASSPGGRRGSDYGYTF
>.|14|.|TRBJ1-3|TRBV7-2
TGTGCCAGCAGCCAAGGGACAACTGGAAACACCATATATTTT
CASSQGTTGNTIYF
>TRBD1|14|.|TRBJ1-2|TRBV6-5
TGTGCCAGCAGGACGGGACAGGAACACTATGGCTACACCTTC
CASRTGQEHYGYTF
>.|16|.|TRBJ1-3|TRBV5-1
TGCGCCAGCAGCTTGGGTCCAGAAACCTCTGGAAACACCATATATTTT
CASSLGPETSGNTIYF
>.|14|once|TRBJ1-5|TRBV27
TGTGCCAGCAGTTTATCGGGGGGGGGACAGCCCCAGCATTTT
CASSLSGGGQPQHF
>.|12|.|TRBJ2-7|TRBV7-9
TGTGCCAGCAGCATTCGGTTTGGCGAGCAGTACTTC
CASSIRFGEQYF
>.|13|.|TRBJ2-5|TRBV5-6
TGTGCCAGCAGCCCACCCAGTACGGAGACCCAGTACTTC
CASSPPSTETQYF
>.|11|.|TRBJ2-7|TRBV28
TGTGCCAGCAGTACCGGCTACGAGCAGTACTTC
CASSTGYEQYF
>TRBD2|14|few|TRBJ2-1|TRBV14
TGTGCCAGCAGCCGGACTAGCGGGAGTGGTGAGCAGTTCTTC
CASSRTSGSGEQFF
>.|15|few|TRBJ2-3|TRBV27
TGTGCCAGCAGTCGATCCCTACTATTCACAGATACGCAGTATTTT
CASSRSLLFTDTQYF
>TRBD1|14|.|TRBJ1-6|TRBV6-5
TGTGCCAGCAGCCGAACCGGGACAGTTGTAGCCCTCCACTTT
CASSRTGTVVALHF
>.|13|.|TRBJ1-2|TRBV25-1
TGTGCCAGCAGTCGAGAGGTATACTATGGCTACACCTTC
CASSREVYYGYTF
>TRBD1|15|once|TRBJ2-7|TRBV28
TGTGCCAGCAGCTTCCGCCAGGGGGCTTTGTACGAGCAGTACTTC
CASSFRQGALYEQYF
>.|12|.|TRBJ1-2|TRBV5-4
TGTGCCAGCAGCTTTACGCGGGATGGCTACACCTTC
CASSFTRDGYTF
>TRBD2|16|.|TRBJ2-7|TRBV6-2/TRBV6-3
TGTGCCAGCAGTTACGGGGGGACTAGCGGCCCCTACGAGCAGTACTTC
CASSYGGTSGPYEQYF
>.|15|.|TRBJ1-4|TRBV15
TGTGCCACCAGCAGAGTCGGAGGGGCCGAAGAAAAACTGTTTTTT
CATSRVGGAEEKLFF
>.|13|.|TRBJ2-7|TRBV7-3
TGTGCCAGCAGCTTAAGTAGGGGCGGCGAGCAGTACTTC
CASSLSRGGEQYF
>TRBD1|15|.|TRBJ2-5|TRBV5-1
TGCGCCAGCAGCCGGACAGGGGGATTTTTAGAGACCCAGTACTTC
CASSRTGGFLETQYF
>TRBD2|17|many|TRBJ2-1|TRBV7-2
TGTGCCAGCAGCTTATCGTGGTCTGGACTAGCGGGAGGTGAGCAGTTCTTC
CASSLSWSGLAGGEQFF
>.|14|.|TRBJ2-5|TRBV20-1
TGCAGTGCTAGTATCGCGGCGCTTAAAGAGACCCAGTACTTC
CSASIAALKETQYF
>.|14|once|TRBJ2-7|TRBV7-9
TGTGCCAGCAGCTTAGCCCGGACAGCATACGAGCAGTACTTC
CASSLARTAYEQYF
>.|12|.|TRBJ1-2|TRBV19
TGTGCCAGTACTCCAGGGGTCTATGGCTACACCTTC
CASTPGVYGYTF
>TRBD1|17|.|TRBJ2-2|TRBV27
TGTGCCAGCAGTTACAGGACAGGGCCCTATGGGGCCGGGGAGCTGTTTTTT
CASSYRTGPYGAGELFF
>.|15|.|TRBJ1-5|TRBV4-1
TGCGCCAGCAGCCAAGCGGCGGCAGGGGTTCAGCCCCAGCATTTT
CASSQAAAGVQPQHF
>.|16|few|TRBJ1-6|TRBV7-9
TGTGCCAGCAGCTTAGCACCAGGGTCGGATAATTCACCCCTCCACTTT
CASSLAPGSDNSPLHF
>.|12|.|TRBJ1-2|TRBV29-1
TGCAGCGTCGCCCCCACCGGGGTTGGGTACACCTTC
CSVAPTGVGYTF
>TRBD1|15|once|TRBJ2-3|TRBV7-9
TGTGCCAGCAGCTCCGGACAGGGGCGCACAGATACGCAGTATTTT
CASSSGQGRTDTQYF
>.|16|.|TRBJ2-1|TRBV3-1/TRBV3-2
TGTGCCAGCAGCCAAGATCTCGGACTATCCTACAATGAGCAGTTCTTC
CASSQDLGLSYNEQFF
>.|12|.|TRBJ1-4|TRBV28
TGTGCCAGCAGTTACCCTCGGGAAAAACTGTTTTTT
CASSYPREKLFF
>.|12|once|TRBJ2-7|TRBV7-9
TGTGCCAGCAGCCCGGAGAGCTACGAGCAGTACTTC
CASSPESYEQYF
>.|17|.|TRBJ2-7|TRBV30
TGTGCCTGGAGTAGCCCTTCGCAGGTTTCTCCCACGAGCGGGCAGTACTTC
CAWSSPSQVSPTSGQYF
>.|12|.|TRBJ1-6|TRBV6-5
TGTGCCAGCAGCTCAGGGTATTCACCCCTCCACTTT
CASSSGYSPLHF
>.|11|.|TRBJ2-1|TRBV20-1
TGCAGTGCTAGAGGAGGCAATGAGCAGTTCTTC
CSARGGNEQFF
>TRBD2|13|once|TRBJ2-1|TRBV6-5
TGTGCCAGCAGTAGCGGGAGGTTCGATGAGCAGTTCTTC
CASSSGRFDEQFF
>.|16|.|TRBJ1-2|TRBV7-9
TGTGCCAGCAGCTTAGTTCGGGAGACAGCTAACTATGGCTACACCTTC
CASSLVRETANYGYTF
>.|13|.|TRBJ1-2|TRBV7-8
TGTGCCAGCAGCTTAGCGGGAGTTAGGGGCTACACCTTC
CASSLAGVRGYTF
>.|14|.|TRBJ2-1|TRBV7-9
TGTGCCAGCAGCCACGACAGGTCCTACAATGAGCAGTTCTTC
CASSHDRSYNEQFF
>TRBD2|16|.|TRBJ2-2|TRBV2
TGTGCCAGCAGTGATGACAGCGGGAGGGCCGCTGGGGAGCTGTTTTTT
CASSDDSGRAAGELFF
>.|16|.|TRBJ2-7|TRBV9
TGTGCCAGCAGCGTAGGGTCCGGGGGAATAGGAAACGAGCAGTACTTC
CASSVGSGGIGNEQYF
>.|14|.|TRBJ2-1|TRBV6-5
TGTGCCAGCAGTAGCCGGGGATACGCAAATGAGCAGTTCTTC
CASSSRGYANEQFF
>TRBD2|18|.|TRBJ2-2|TRBV18
TGTGCCAGCTCCCCCGGGACTAGCGGGAGTCGGAACACCGGGGAGCTGTTTTTT
CASSPGTSGSRNTGELFF
>.|14|.|TRBJ1-2|TRBV6-5
TGTGCCAGCAGTTCCAGGGTTTCGGGCTATGGCTACACCTTC
CASSSRVSGYGYTF
>.|15|.|TRBJ1-1|TRBV6-5
TGTGCCAGCAGTTACGACCTTGCCAGGGACACTGAAGCTTTCTTT
CASSYDLARDTEAFF
>.|17|.|TRBJ1-4|TRBV15
TGTGCCACCAGCAGAGATGGTGCGGGTATTGCTAATGAAAAACTGTTTTTT
CATSRDGAGIANEKLFF
>.|16|.|TRBJ2-4|TRBV4-1
TGCGCCAGCAGCCAAGACGACAGCAGGTCTACCAACATTCAGTACTTC
CASSQDDSRSTNIQYF
>TRBD2|15|.|TRBJ2-1|TRBV7-6
TGTGCCAGCAGCCGGGGGACTAGCGGGAGCCATGAGCAGTTCTTC
CASSRGTSGSHEQFF
>TRBD2|16|once|TRBJ2-1|TRBV29-1
TGCAGCGTCGATCCTAAACTAGCGGGAGTATCCAATGAGCAGTTCTTC
CSVDPKLAGVSNEQFF
>.|16|.|TRBJ2-5|TRBV7-5
TGTGCCAGAAGCTTAGGGGCAGGGGGCGCCCAAGAGACCCAGTACTTC
CARSLGAGGAQETQYF
>TRBD2|16|.|TRBJ2-1|TRBV6-5
TGTGCCAGCAGTTACGCACTAGCGGGAGCCCACAATGAGCAGTTCTTC
CASSYALAGAHNEQFF
>.|15|once|TRBJ2-7|TRBV2
TGTGCCAGCAGGCGACATCCCAAACCTGCCTACGAGCAGTACTTC
CASRRHPKPAYEQYF
>.|12|.|TRBJ2-7|TRBV24-1
TGTGCCACCGGCCAAGGGGCCTACGAGCAGTACTTC
CATGQGAYEQYF
>.|12|.|TRBJ2-7|TRBV19
TGTGCCAGTAGTTCCGTCGGCTACGAGCAGTACTTC
CASSSVGYEQYF
>TRBD1|16|.|TRBJ2-7|TRBV5-1
TGCGCCAGCAGCACACAAAGGACAGGGGCGCGATCCGAGCAGTACTTC
CASSTQRTGARSEQYF
>.|14|once|TRBJ2-5|TRBV28
TGTGCCAGCAGTTTATCTAGCAGGATGGAGACCCAGTACTTC
CASSLSSRMETQYF
>.|13|.|TRBJ1-2|TRBV29-1
TGCAGCGTTGAATTGGGAGGTAACTATGGCTACACCTTC
CSVELGGNYGYTF